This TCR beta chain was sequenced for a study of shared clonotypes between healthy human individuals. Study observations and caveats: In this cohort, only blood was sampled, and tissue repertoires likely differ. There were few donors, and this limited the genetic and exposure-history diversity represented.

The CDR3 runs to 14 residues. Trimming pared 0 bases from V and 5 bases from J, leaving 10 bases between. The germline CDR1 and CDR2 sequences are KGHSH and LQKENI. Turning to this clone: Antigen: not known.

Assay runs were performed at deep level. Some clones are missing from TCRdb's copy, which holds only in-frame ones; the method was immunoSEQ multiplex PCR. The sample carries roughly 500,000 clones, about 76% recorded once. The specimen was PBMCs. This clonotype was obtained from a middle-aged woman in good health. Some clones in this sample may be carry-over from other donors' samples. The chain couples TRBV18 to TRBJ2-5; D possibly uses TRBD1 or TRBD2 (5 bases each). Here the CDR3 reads CASSPPGDRETQYF. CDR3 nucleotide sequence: TGTGCCAGCTCACCACCTGGGGACCGGGAGACCCAGTACTTC.